One sample yielded the 17 T cell receptor beta chains listed below, sequenced in a study of monozygotic twins with cystic fibrosis. TCRdb's copy holds only in-frame clones and misses some; the assay was immunoSEQ multiplex PCR. The data show around 10,000 clones, approximately 99.4% seen once. Specimen: blood. The source of these receptors is a man younger than 35 with cystic fibrosis.

This clone was seen just once. The CDR3 bases are TGCGCCAGCAGCCCGCCCACTCACAAGGGGCCCTCTGGGGCCAACGTCCTGACTTTC. This sequence encodes CASSPPTHKGPSGANVLTF. The chain has TRBV4-3 and TRBJ2-6; D possibly corresponds to TRBD1 (5 bases). Germline values: CDR1 LGHNA, CDR2 YSLEER. This CDR3 has 19 residues. Between the trimmed V and J ends, which lost 4 bases and 0 bases, there was a span of 19 bases.

V usage is TRBV25-1 and J usage is TRBJ2-6; no reliable D call. The CDR3 is 16 residues long. Germline-derived CDR1 and CDR2 are MGHDK and SYGVNS. Trimming pared 7 bases from V and 2 bases from J, leaving 15 bases between. CDR3 region: CASNPSWQAGANVLTF. CDR3 sequence (DNA): TGTGCCAGCAACCCTTCGTGGCAGGCTGGGGCCAACGTCCTGACTTTC.

This chain connects TRBV7-9 to TRBJ1-5; no clear D. This CDR3 is built from 16 residues. In germline, CDR1 is SEHNR, CDR2 FQNEAQ (reference sequence). Trimming took 5 bases from V and 2 from J, leaving 16 bases between them. The CDR3 reads CASSDFPQAGNQPQHF. DNA for the CDR3: TGTGCCAGCAGCGACTTTCCGCAGGCCGGCAATCAGCCCCAGCATTTT.

The chain joins TRBV5-1 to TRBJ1-3, with D unresolved. CDR3 length: 16 amino acids. V lost 0 bases, J lost 1 base, and 11 bases lay in between. Germline-derived CDR1 and CDR2 are SGHRS and YFSETQ. CDR3 in DNA: TGCGCCAGCAGCTTGGTAGGACTGGTGTCTGGAAACACCATATATTTT. As protein: CASSLVGLVSGNTIYF. The variable domain in full, with the rest retrieved from reference TRBV5-1 and TRBJ1-3, is KAGVTQTPRYLIKTRGQQVTLSCSPISGHRSVSWYQQTPGQGLQFLFEYFSETQRNKGNFPGRFSGRQFSNSRSEMNVSTLELGDSALYLCASSLVGLVSGNTIYFGEGSWLTVV.

This chain uses TRBV5-6 with TRBJ2-2; D gene unclear. In germline, CDR1 is SGHDT, CDR2 YYEEEE. The CDR3 length is 11 residues. Trimming left V 3 bases short and J 4 bases short, with 1 base between. The CDR3 spells CASSSTGELFF. For the CDR3, the DNA is TGTGCCAGCAGCTCCACCGGGGAGCTGTTTTTT.

The gene calls are TRBV6-5 and TRBJ2-3; D perhaps matches TRBD1 (6 bases). The V gene lost 2 bases and the J gene lost 6 bases, with 12 bases spanning the gap. Germline values: CDR1 MNHEY, CDR2 SVGAGI. This CDR3 comprises 14 residues. CDR3 in amino acids: CASSYTGSRDTQYF. For the CDR3, the DNA is TGTGCCAGCAGTTACACAGGGAGTCGGGATACGCAGTATTTT.

The V gene is TRBV29-1, the J gene TRBJ2-2; D is unclear. Trimming shortened V by 5 bases and J by 5 bases, and 12 bases separated the two germline ends. The CDR3 sequence is 13 residues long. The germline V gene encodes CDR1 SQVTM and CDR2 ANQGSEA. Written as DNA, the CDR3 is TGCAGCGTTTCTGCAGCAGCTACCGGGGAGCTGTTTTTT. Encoded protein: CSVSAAATGELFF.

The rearrangement joins TRBV7-6 to TRBJ2-1; perhaps TRBD2 as D (5 bases). The germline V and J ends were trimmed by 5 bases and 0 bases, with 11 bases remaining between them. Germline V gene data show CDR1 as SGHVS and CDR2 as FNYEAQ. The CDR3 loop spans 15 amino acids. CDR3 coding DNA: TGTGCCAGCAGCCCGGACTCTCACTCCTACAATGAGCAGTTCTTC. This codes for CASSPDSHSYNEQFF.

V usage is TRBV5-1 and J usage is TRBJ2-3; D is uncertain. The germline V gene has CDR1 SGHRS and CDR2 YFSETQ. The V gene lost 2 bases and the J gene lost 0 bases, with 4 bases spanning the gap. The CDR3 has 13 amino acids. DNA for the CDR3: TGCGCCAGCAGCTTCAGGAGCACAGATACGCAGTATTTT. Its translation: CASSFRSTDTQYF.

CDR3 in amino acids: CASSKSRVNSGNTIYF. CDR3 coding DNA: TGTGCCAGCAGCAAATCGAGAGTTAACTCTGGAAACACCATATATTTT. The V gene is TRBV28, the J gene TRBJ1-3, with D uncertain. The CDR3 consists of 16 residues. V was shortened by 6 bases and J by 0 bases, with 15 bases between the two germline ends. Looked up from germline, CDR1 is MDHEN and CDR2 is SYDVKM.

This CDR3 is CASSATSGRSYNEQFF. CDR3 nucleotides: TGTGCCAGCAGCGCAACTAGCGGGAGGTCCTACAATGAGCAGTTCTTC. The chain uses TRBV5-4 and TRBJ2-1; 12 nucleotides align to TRBD2. The CDR3 spans 16 residues. CDR1 and CDR2 from the germline V gene are SGHNT and YYREEE (reference sequence). With V trimmed by 4 bases and J by 1 base, 3 bases remained unmatched.

The rearrangement joins TRBV30 to TRBJ2-5; TRBD1 matches 7 bases. TRBJ2-7 matches the DNA end more closely, so the J call is doubtful. Looked up from germline, CDR1 is GTSNPN and CDR2 is SVGIG (reference sequence). The CDR3 has 13 residues. CDR3 nucleotides: TGTGCCTGGAGTGTACGACAGGGTTACGAGCAGTACTTC. Its protein product is CAWSVRQGYEQYF.

V and J are TRBV5-1 and TRBJ1-2; perhaps TRBD1 as D (5 bases). The germline V gene encodes CDR1 SGHRS and CDR2 YFSETQ. Trimming removed 4 bases at V and 6 bases at J, with 13 bases between. The CDR3 totals 13 residues. This CDR3 is CASSPSGRHGYTF. CDR3 bases: TGCGCCAGCAGCCCCTCAGGGCGCCATGGCTACACCTTC. Full variable domain (missing parts from reference TRBV5-1 and TRBJ1-2): KAGVTQTPRYLIKTRGQQVTLSCSPISGHRSVSWYQQTPGQGLQFLFEYFSETQRNKGNFPGRFSGRQFSNSRSEMNVSTLELGDSALYLCASSPSGRHGYTFGSGTRLTVV.

This chain links TRBV25-1 with TRBJ2-3; 13 positions agree with TRBD2. The CDR3 loop spans 17 amino acids. Germline assignment: CDR1 MGHDK and CDR2 SYGVNS. V trimming: 4 bases; J trimming: 0 bases; junction bases outside the gene matches: 4. The CDR3, as DNA: TGTGCCAGCAGTGGTGGGACTAGCGGGGAGAGCACAGATACGCAGTATTTT. Translating gives CASSGGTSGESTDTQYF.

V gene TRBV19 combines with J gene TRBJ1-4, with 9 bases identical to TRBD1. Germline-derived CDR1 and CDR2 are LNHDA and SQIVND (reference sequence). V was pared by 6 bases and J by 3 bases, with 5 bases of the junction left unmatched. The CDR3 contains 15 residues. The CDR3 loop is CASSIQGAANEKLFF. DNA of the CDR3: TGTGCCAGTAGCATACAGGGGGCAGCTAATGAAAAACTGTTTTTT.

V is TRBV13 and J is TRBJ2-7, with D possibly TRBD1 on 6 matching bases. V shed 5 bases and J shed 4 bases, with 12 bases lying between them. CDR1 and CDR2 from the germline V gene are PRHDT and FYEKMQ (reference sequence). The CDR3 covers 13 residues. The CDR3 protein is CASSTGQTYEQYF. The CDR3 DNA sequence: TGTGCCAGCAGCACCGGACAGACTTACGAGCAGTACTTC.

Note on this clone: At the DNA level, this CDR3 is encoded by other sequences in the same sample as well. The genes are TRBV5-1 and TRBJ1-1; D is undetermined. The ends were cut back, 4 bases at V and 5 bases at J, with 18 bases in the middle. The CDR3 consists of 15 residues. CDR1 is SGHRS, CDR2 YFSETQ, per germline. The CDR3 here is CASSPPVVDGTEAFF. The CDR3 DNA follows: TGCGCCAGCAGCCCCCCGGTCGTGGATGGGACTGAAGCTTTCTTT.